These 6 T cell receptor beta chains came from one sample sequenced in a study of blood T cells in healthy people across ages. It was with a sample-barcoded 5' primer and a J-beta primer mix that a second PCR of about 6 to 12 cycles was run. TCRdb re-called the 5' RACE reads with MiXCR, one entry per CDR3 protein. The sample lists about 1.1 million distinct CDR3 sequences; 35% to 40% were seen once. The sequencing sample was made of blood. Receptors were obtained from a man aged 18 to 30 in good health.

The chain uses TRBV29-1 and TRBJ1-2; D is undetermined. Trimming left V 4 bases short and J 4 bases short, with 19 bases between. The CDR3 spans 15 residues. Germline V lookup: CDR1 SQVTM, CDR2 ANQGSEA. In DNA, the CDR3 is TGCAGCGTTGGAGATCGAGGAGTGGGGTTCTATGGCTACACCTTC. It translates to CSVGDRGVGFYGYTF.

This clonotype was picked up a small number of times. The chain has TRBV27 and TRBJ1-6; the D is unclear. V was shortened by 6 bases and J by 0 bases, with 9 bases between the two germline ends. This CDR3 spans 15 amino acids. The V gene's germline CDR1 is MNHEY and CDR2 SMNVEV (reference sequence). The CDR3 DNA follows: TGTGCCAGCAGCCGTGCGAGCTCCTATAATTCACCCCTCCACTTT. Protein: CASSRASSYNSPLHF.

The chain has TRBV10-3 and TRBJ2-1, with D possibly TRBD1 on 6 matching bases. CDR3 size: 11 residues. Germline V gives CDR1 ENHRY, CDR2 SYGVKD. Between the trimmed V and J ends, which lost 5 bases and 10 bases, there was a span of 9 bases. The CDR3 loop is CAISRTDEQFF. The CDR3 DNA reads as TGTGCCATCAGTAGGACAGACGAGCAGTTCTTC.

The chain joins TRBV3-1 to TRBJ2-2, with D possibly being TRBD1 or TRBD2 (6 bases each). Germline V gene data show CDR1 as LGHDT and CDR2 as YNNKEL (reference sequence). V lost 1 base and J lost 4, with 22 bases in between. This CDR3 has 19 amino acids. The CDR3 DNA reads TGTGCCAGCAGCCAAGTCGTTCCCCCGGGGGCGGCGAGCACCGGGGAGCTGTTTTTT. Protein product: CASSQVVPPGAASTGELFF.

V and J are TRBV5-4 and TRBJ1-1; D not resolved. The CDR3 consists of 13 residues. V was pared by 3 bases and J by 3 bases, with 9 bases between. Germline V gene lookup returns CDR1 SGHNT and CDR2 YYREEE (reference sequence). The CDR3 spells CASSWNTDTEAFF. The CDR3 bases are TGTGCCAGCAGCTGGAACACCGACACTGAAGCTTTCTTT.

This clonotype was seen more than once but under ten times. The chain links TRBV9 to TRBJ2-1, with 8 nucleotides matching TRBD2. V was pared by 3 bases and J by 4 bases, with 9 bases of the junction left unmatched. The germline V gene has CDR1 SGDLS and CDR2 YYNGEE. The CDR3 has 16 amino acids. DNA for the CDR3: TGTGCCAGCAGCGCCGGAGCAGCGGGAGAGTACAATGAGCAGTTCTTC. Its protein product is CASSAGAAGEYNEQFF.